This T cell receptor (beta chain) comes out of a study of cytomegalovirus exposure and HLA in healthy donors. For this clone: Other DNA variants within this sample encode the same CDR3.

The CDR3 runs 14 residues. Trimming pared 4 bases from V and 0 bases from J, leaving 9 bases between. Germline V lookup: CDR1 MGHRA, CDR2 YSYEKL. 13 Jbeta primers and 60 Vbeta primers were used for the PCR. This table comes from immunoSEQ multiplex PCR, and its TCRdb copy is limited to in-frame clones, with some not included. The sample has fewer than 250,000 clones, approximately 90% seen once. Input material: PBMCs. The sequence was collected from a boy aged 2 to 10 in good health and CMV-seronegative. J is TRBJ1-1 and V is TRBV4-1; D unclear. In DNA, the CDR3 is TGCGCCAGCAGCCCCGTCCAGGTGAACACTGAAGCTTTCTTT. This translates into CASSPVQVNTEAFF.